Here is one TCR beta chain with its context. Its antigen is unknown. Method: immunoSEQ multiplex PCR; TCRdb's copy keeps in-frame clones and lacks some. The table includes some 130,000 clones, approximately 90% detected once. The data stem from a study of T cell responses to AZD1222 COVID-19 vaccine. Broader study findings: In all cases, repertoires were sampled only after the peak T cell response.

Germline V lookup: CDR1 SEHNR, CDR2 FQNEAQ (reference sequence). The CDR3 loop spans 17 amino acids. Trimming pared 5 bases from V and 0 bases from J, leaving 19 bases between. This clonotype was obtained from an adult in good health. J is TRBJ2-5 and V is TRBV7-9; tentative D call: TRBD1 (5 bases). The material sequenced was peripheral blood, taken on day 0 of AZD1222 vaccination. Here the CDR3 reads CASSPGSGIPYQETQYF. In DNA, the CDR3 is TGTGCCAGCAGCCCTGGGTCAGGGATACCCTACCAAGAGACCCAGTACTTC.